This paragraph covers one T cell receptor beta chain sequence. It lacks a known antigen. Base qualities are not at hand, and no much larger clone is one base apart. This specimen comes from a study of shared clonotypes between healthy human individuals (dated by TCRdb to 2019 to 2021). For context, the study as a whole: Two women and three men aged 18 to 49 years were included in the cohort. To estimate repertoire size and how much clonotypes are shared between individuals, the study performed deep sequencing of blood TCR repertoires from roughly five healthy adults. To increase sequencing depth and limit assay-specific biases, different laboratories used diverse techniques to prepare libraries and sequence TCR repertoires. Per donor, leukapheresis produced somewhere between about 0.85 and 8.9 billion PBMCs.

The donors were healthy, HIV-negative adults with no recently reported acute infections or vaccinations. All donors were Caucasian adults living in Nashville, Tennessee, USA. For unsorted samples, some 87 million PBMCs were counted, and genomic DNA was extracted using the QIAamp DNA Blood Mini kit. Blood was obtained by leukapheresis, after which PBMCs were separated by Ficoll-Histopaque density gradient centrifugation and cryopreserved in liquid nitrogen vapor phase. Using the deep immunoSEQ assay, multiplex PCR amplified TCR CDR3 regions from genomic DNA. Extracted genomic DNA from each cell subset was distributed evenly across all wells of several immunoSEQ 96-well plates, and each plate was treated as a replicate. For unsorted PBMC, 250 to 350 ng genomic DNA, equal to roughly 32,000 T cell genomes, was loaded into each replicate PCR. Ten immunoSEQ deep assay plates were used to sequence unsorted PBMC genomic DNA. Purified libraries were quantified with a Qubit 3.0 fluorometer, sized on a Bioanalyzer 2100, and re-quantified with the KAPA Library Quantification kit. Each immunoSEQ 96-well plate was sequenced on its own single-read 150-cycle Illumina NextSeq 550 flow cell. The original methods were these. The immunoSEQ output contained only junctional sequences without quality scores, so filtering could not match that applied to full-length reads. Sequences were annotated with PyIR, a Python wrapper for IgBLAST v1.9, using IMGT germline references to assign V/J genes and CDR3. Reads with weak V/J assignments (E-value above 1e-6), missing CDR3, stop codons, out-of-frame junctions, or ambiguous translated residues were removed. V3J clonotypes were defined as sequences sharing an identical inferred V gene, J gene, and CDR3 amino acid sequence. Percentage overlap between repertoires was computed as shared unique clonotypes divided by the size of the smaller repertoire. RTK rarefaction, the Chao1 estimator, and Recon v2.1 estimates of unobserved clonotypes were used to assess repertoire richness. As stored in TCRdb, this immuneACCESS dataset retains in-frame rearrangements with V and J assigned. A fraction of the clones does not appear; measured against another copy, unresolved V genes explain less than half of the discrepancy, and the remainder lacks a known reason. The DNA gave D and trimming, while V, J and clone size come from that table. The sample records fewer than 500,000 clones, over 75% of which are singletons. Around 12% of the sample comes from the top ten.

On the study overall, not on this receptor specifically: Sampling was restricted to blood, and TCR repertoires in tissues likely differ from the TCR repertoires found in blood. Pairwise subsampling led to the expectation that sequencing depth would affect the degree of clonotype sharing among donors. The genetic and exposure-history diversity represented was limited by the small number of donors.

CDR1 SGHRS and CDR2 YFSETQ are derived from the germline V gene. V is cut by 4 bases and J by 2 bases, and the space between the germline ends is 17 bases. Measured from the cysteine to the phenylalanine, the CDR3 is 16 residues long. Only CDR3 DNA is held: 48 bases, read in frame from base 1. This TCR was recovered from a middle-aged woman in good health. Some clones in this sample may be carry-over from other donors' samples. The sequenced sample was PBMCs. The chain is assembled from TRBV5-1 and TRBJ2-3; possibly the D gene is TRBD2, per 5 matching bases. CDR3 protein: CASSPRGTANTDTQYF. The nucleotide sequence reads as follows: TGCGCCAGCAGCCCCCGGGGAACTGCGAACACAGATACGCAGTATTTT.